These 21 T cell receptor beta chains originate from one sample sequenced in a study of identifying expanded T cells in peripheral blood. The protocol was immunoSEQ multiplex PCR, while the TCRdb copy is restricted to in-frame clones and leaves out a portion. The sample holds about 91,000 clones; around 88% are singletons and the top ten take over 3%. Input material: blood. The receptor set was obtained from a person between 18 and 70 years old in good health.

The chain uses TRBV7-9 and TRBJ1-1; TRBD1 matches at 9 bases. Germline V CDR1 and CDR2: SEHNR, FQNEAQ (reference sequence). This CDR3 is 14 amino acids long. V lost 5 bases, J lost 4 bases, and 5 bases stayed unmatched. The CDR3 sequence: CASSETGGSTEAFF. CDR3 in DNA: TGTGCCAGCAGCGAGACAGGGGGAAGCACTGAAGCTTTCTTT. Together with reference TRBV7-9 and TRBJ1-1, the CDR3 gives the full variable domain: DTGVSQNPRHKITKRGQNVTFRCDPISEHNRLYWYRQTLGQGPEFLTYFQNEAQLEKSRLLSDRFSAERPKGSFSTLEIQRTEQGDSAMYLCASSETGGSTEAFFGQGTRLTVV.

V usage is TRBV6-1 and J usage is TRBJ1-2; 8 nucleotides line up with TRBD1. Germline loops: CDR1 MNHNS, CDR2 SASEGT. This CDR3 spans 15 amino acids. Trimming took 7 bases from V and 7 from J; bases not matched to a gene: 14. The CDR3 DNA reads TGTGCCAGCACCCTCGGTACAGGGGGTGGGGTTGGCTACACCTTC. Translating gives CASTLGTGGGVGYTF.

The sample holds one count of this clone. Here the CDR3 reads CASSLTYEQYF. CDR3 nucleotide sequence: TGTGCCAGCAGCTTAACCTACGAGCAGTACTTC. The chain uses TRBV27 and TRBJ2-7; D is undetermined. V lost 6 bases and J lost 2, with 5 bases in between. The CDR3 totals 11 residues. Germline loops: CDR1 MNHEY, CDR2 SMNVEV (reference sequence).

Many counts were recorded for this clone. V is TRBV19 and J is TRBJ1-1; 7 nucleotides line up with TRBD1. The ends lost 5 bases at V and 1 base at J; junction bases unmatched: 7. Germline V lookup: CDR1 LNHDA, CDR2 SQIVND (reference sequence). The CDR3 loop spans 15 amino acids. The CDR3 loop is CASSGTGVRNTEAFF. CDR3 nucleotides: TGTGCCAGTAGTGGTACAGGGGTTAGGAACACTGAAGCTTTCTTT.

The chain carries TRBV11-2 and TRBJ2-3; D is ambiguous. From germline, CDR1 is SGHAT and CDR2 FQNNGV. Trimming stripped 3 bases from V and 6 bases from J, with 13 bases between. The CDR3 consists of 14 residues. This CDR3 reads CASSFPSQGDTQYF. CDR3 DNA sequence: TGTGCCAGCAGCTTTCCGAGTCAAGGGGATACGCAGTATTTT.

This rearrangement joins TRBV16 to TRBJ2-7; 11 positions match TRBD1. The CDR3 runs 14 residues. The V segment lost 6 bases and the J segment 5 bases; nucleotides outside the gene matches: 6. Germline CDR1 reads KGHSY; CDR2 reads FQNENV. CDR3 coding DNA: TGTGCCAGCAGTCGTCGGACAGGGGGCGACGAGCAGTACTTC. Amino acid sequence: CASSRRTGGDEQYF.

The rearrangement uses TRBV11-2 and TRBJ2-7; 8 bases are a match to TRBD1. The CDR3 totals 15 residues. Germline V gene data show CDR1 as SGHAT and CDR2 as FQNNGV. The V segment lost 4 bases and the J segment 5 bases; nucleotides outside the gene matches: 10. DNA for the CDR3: TGTGCCAGCAGCTCCCCCCGGACAGGGTGGCACGAGCAGTACTTC. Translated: CASSSPRTGWHEQYF.

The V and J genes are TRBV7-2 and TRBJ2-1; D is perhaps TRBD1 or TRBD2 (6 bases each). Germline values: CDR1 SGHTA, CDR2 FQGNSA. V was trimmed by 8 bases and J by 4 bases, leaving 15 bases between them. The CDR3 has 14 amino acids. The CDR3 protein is CASRNAGQYNEQFF. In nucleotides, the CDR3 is TGTGCCAGCCGAAACGCGGGACAATACAATGAGCAGTTCTTC.

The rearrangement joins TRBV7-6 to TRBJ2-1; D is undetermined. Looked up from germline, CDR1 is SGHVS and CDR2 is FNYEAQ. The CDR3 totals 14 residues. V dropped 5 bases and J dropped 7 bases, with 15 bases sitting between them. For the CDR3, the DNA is TGTGCCAGCAGCCTACCGGACGGTGGAAATGAGCAGTTCTTC. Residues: CASSLPDGGNEQFF.

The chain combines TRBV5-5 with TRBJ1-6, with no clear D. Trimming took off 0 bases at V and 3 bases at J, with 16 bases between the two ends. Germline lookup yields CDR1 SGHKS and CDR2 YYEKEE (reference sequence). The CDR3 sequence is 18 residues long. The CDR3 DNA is TGTGCCAGCAGCTTGGGCCAGCTAGTGGGCCTCTATAATTCACCCCTCCACTTT. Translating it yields CASSLGQLVGLYNSPLHF.

CDR3 residues: CASSFGTGANVLTF. The CDR3 DNA reads TGTGCCAGCAGCTTCGGGACTGGGGCCAACGTCCTGACTTTC. This chain connects TRBV7-3 to TRBJ2-6; D is perhaps TRBD2 (5 bases). Deletions cut 3 bases from V and 2 bases from J, with 5 bases between. There are 14 residues in the CDR3. Germline CDR1 and CDR2: SGHTA and FQGTGA.

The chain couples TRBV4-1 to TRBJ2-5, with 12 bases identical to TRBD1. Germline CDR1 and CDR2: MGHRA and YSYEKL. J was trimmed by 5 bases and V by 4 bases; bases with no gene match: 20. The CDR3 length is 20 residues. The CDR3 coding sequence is TGCGCCAGCAGCCTAAATACCCCGGGACAGGGGGCGAGGGATGGGGAGACCCAGTACTTC. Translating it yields CASSLNTPGQGARDGETQYF.

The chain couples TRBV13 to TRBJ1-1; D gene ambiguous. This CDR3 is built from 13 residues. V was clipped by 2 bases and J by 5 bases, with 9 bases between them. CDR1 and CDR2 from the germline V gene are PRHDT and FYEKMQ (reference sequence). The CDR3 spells CASSLIRGTEAFF. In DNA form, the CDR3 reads TGTGCCAGCAGCTTAATCCGAGGGACTGAAGCTTTCTTT.

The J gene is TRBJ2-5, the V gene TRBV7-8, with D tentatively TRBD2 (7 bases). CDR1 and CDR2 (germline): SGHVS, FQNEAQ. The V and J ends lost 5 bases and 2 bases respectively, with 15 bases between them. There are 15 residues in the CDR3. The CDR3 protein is CASSRGASRQETQYF. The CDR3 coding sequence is TGTGCCAGCAGCCGGGGGGCTAGCCGTCAAGAGACCCAGTACTTC.

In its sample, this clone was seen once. CDR3 DNA sequence: TGTGCCAGTTACAGGGGGCATGAGCAGTTCTTC. Amino acid sequence: CASYRGHEQFF. The chain is built from TRBV6-1 and TRBJ2-1; 9 positions agree with TRBD1. CDR3 length: 11 residues. Germline assignment: CDR1 MNHNS and CDR2 SASEGT. The trim removed 9 bases at V and 8 bases at J, leaving 2 bases unmatched.

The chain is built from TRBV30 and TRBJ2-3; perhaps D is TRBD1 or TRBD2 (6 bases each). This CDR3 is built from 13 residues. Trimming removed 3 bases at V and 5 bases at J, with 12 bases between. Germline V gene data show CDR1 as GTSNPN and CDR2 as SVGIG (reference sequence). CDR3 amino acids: CAWRGGSGDTQYF. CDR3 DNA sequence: TGTGCCTGGAGGGGGGGCAGTGGAGATACGCAGTATTTT.

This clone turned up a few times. DNA of the CDR3: TGTGCCACGTACAGGGTTGATAACTATGGCTACACCTTC. Amino acid sequence: CATYRVDNYGYTF. This chain joins TRBV6-1 and TRBJ1-2; D might be TRBD1 (6 bases). The CDR3 is 13 amino acids. V shed 10 bases and J shed 1 base, with 13 bases lying between them. Germline V gene lookup returns CDR1 MNHNS and CDR2 SASEGT.

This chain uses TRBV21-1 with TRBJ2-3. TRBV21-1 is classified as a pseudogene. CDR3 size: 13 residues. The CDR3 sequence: CASSKAATDTQYF. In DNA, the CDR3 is TGTGCCAGCAGCAAAGCCGCCACAGATACGCAGTATTTT.

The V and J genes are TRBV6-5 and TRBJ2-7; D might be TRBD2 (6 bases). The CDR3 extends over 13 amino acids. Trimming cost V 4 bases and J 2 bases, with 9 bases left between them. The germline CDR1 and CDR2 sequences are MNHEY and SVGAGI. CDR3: CASSSGEAYEQYF. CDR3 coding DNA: TGTGCCAGCAGTTCCGGGGAGGCCTACGAGCAGTACTTC.

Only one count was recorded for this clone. The CDR3 spells CASTGKTGELFF. The CDR3 DNA follows: TGTGCCAGCACTGGAAAAACCGGGGAGCTGTTTTTT. The V gene is TRBV27, the J gene TRBJ2-2; D not resolved. Trimming removed 7 bases at V and 5 bases at J, with 8 bases between. Germline V CDR1 and CDR2: MNHEY, SMNVEV (reference sequence). The CDR3 consists of 12 residues.

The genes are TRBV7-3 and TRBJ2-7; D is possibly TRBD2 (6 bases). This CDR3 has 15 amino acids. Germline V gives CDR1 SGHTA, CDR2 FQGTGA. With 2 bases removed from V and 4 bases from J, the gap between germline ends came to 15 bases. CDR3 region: CASSLGSGAGYEQYF. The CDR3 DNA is TGTGCCAGCAGCTTAGGGTCGGGTGCGGGATACGAGCAGTACTTC.